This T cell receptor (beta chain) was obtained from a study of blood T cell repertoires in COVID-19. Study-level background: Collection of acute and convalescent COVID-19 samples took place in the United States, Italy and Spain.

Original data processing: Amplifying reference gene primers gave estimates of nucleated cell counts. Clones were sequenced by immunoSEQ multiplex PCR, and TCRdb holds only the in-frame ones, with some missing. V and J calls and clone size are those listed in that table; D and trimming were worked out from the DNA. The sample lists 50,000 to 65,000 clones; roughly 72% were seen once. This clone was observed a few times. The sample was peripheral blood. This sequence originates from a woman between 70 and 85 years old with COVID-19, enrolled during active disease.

CDR3 DNA sequence: TGTGCCAGCAGTTTTGAAAGGGAGACTGAAGCTTTCTTT. Translation: CASSFERETEAFF. The chain joins TRBV27 to TRBJ1-1; D call uncertain. The germline CDR1 and CDR2 sequences are MNHEY and SMNVEV (reference sequence). V was clipped by 3 bases and J by 5 bases, with 10 bases between them. The CDR3 length is 13 residues.